A selection of T cell receptor beta chains follows, all from one sample in a study of cytomegalovirus exposure and HLA in healthy donors. Produced via immunoSEQ multiplex PCR; TCRdb's table is partial and in-frame only. Of about 130,000 clones listed, about 9.1% were seen once; the top ten hold over 6.5%. Sequenced material: PBMCs. The receptors stem from a woman aged 40 to 49 in good health and CMV-seropositive. The CDR3 runs from the conserved cysteine through the conserved F or W. D genes are given only for firm matches. Size values are once, few and many counts, or a class for expanded clones, and some rows have none.

>TRBV2|TRBD1|.|TRBJ2-7
CASSRDSSYEQYF
TGTGCCAGCAGTCGGGACAGCTCCTACGAGCAGTACTTC
>TRBV9|.|few|TRBJ2-3
CASSASGRTDTQYF
TGTGCCAGCAGCGCGAGCGGCCGCACAGATACGCAGTATTTT
>TRBV5-1|.|few|TRBJ1-6
CASSLAGGAFNSPLHF
TGCGCCAGCAGCTTGGCCGGAGGAGCGTTCAATTCACCCCTCCACTTT
>TRBV5-6|.|.|TRBJ2-7
CASSLDSRGSYEQYF
TGTGCCAGCAGCTTGGACTCCCGGGGGTCCTACGAGCAGTACTTC
>TRBV5-4|.|few|TRBJ1-2
CASSLRGFYGYTF
TGTGCCAGCAGCTTGAGAGGGTTCTATGGCTACACCTTC
>TRBV7-2|TRBD1|.|TRBJ2-2
CASSLETGTGELFF
TGTGCCAGCAGCTTAGAGACAGGGACCGGGGAGCTGTTTTTT
>TRBV7-2|TRBD1|.|TRBJ1-4
CASSLGTGNFPEKLFF
TGTGCCAGCAGCTTAGGGACAGGGAATTTCCCTGAAAAACTGTTTTTT
>TRBV5-1|.|once|TRBJ2-3
CASSPARGTQYF
TGCGCCAGCAGCCCGGCACGAGGGACGCAGTATTTT
>TRBV23-1|.|few|TRBJ1-1
CASSRDFPGAFF
TGCGCCAGCAGTCGCGACTTTCCAGGGGCTTTCTTT
>TRBV5-5|.|few|TRBJ2-2
CASSLTGGSATGELFF
TGTGCCAGCAGCCTGACGGGTGGGAGTGCGACCGGGGAGCTGTTTTTT
>TRBV29-1|TRBD1|.|TRBJ2-7
CSVRDRPNSYEQYF
TGCAGCGTTAGGGACAGGCCAAACTCCTACGAGCAGTACTTC
>TRBV29-1|.|few|TRBJ1-1
CSAQNTEAFF
TGCAGCGCCCAGAACACTGAAGCTTTCTTT
>TRBV19|TRBD1|.|TRBJ1-4
CASSPRTGFNEKLFF
TGTGCCAGTAGTCCCCGGACAGGGTTTAATGAAAAACTGTTTTTT
>TRBV10-1|.|few|TRBJ2-7
CASSSIPYEQYF
TGCGCCAGCAGTAGCATACCCTACGAGCAGTACTTC
>TRBV18|.|few|TRBJ2-7
CASSPERLNHEQYF
TGTGCCAGCTCACCCGAACGACTCAACCACGAGCAGTACTTC
>TRBV7-2|.|.|TRBJ1-1
CASSSGGGNTEAFF
TGTGCCAGCAGCTCCGGGGGGGGGAACACTGAAGCTTTCTTT
>TRBV29-1|TRBD1|few|TRBJ1-2
CSAYRDSGEGLYGYTF
TGCAGCGCTTACCGGGACAGTGGTGAGGGTCTCTATGGCTACACCTTC
>TRBV5-6|.|few|TRBJ1-1
CASTEMGGRSTEAFF
TGTGCCAGCACCGAAATGGGGGGTAGATCCACTGAAGCTTTCTTT